The rows below give T cell receptor beta chains drawn from one sample of a study of Ad26.COV2.S vaccination and SARS-CoV-2 variants. The repertoire was sequenced with immunoSEQ multiplex PCR; TCRdb's copy has only in-frame clones and lacks some. The data hold some 500,000 clones, with 89% observed a single time. This sample comprised peripheral blood, obtained in a trial of Ad26.COV2.S vaccine versus placebo. These receptors were obtained from a person aged 18-60 years who received the Ad26.COV2.S COVID-19 vaccine or a placebo. Each CDR3 is given with its conserved first and last residue. The order of the fields is V gene, D gene, clone size, J gene, CDR3 DNA, CDR3 protein. The D gene is left open where the match is weak. Rows may omit the clone size; those that give it use once, few, many or a size class.

>TRBV6-2/TRBV6-3|NA|NA|TRBJ1-6
TGTGCCAGCAGTTACCGGATGGAGAGTTCACCCCTCCACTTT
CASSYRMESSPLHF
>TRBV9|NA|once|TRBJ1-3
TGTGCCAGCAGCCCAGAGTATGGGGGAAACACCATATATTTT
CASSPEYGGNTIYF
>TRBV6-6|NA|NA|TRBJ2-7
TGTGCCAGCAGTCGCAAGCCCCCCCGGGGGAGGAGCTCCTACGAGCAGTACTTC
CASSRKPPRGRSSYEQYF
>TRBV2|NA|NA|TRBJ2-5
TGTGCCAGCAGTGTAATCGTTGGGGGCCCCCAGTACTTC
CASSVIVGGPQYF
>TRBV11-3|NA|once|TRBJ2-2
TGTGCCAGCAGCTTAGGAGGAGCCGCGAACACCGGGGAGCTGTTTTTT
CASSLGGAANTGELFF
>TRBV5-1|NA|NA|TRBJ2-4
TGCGCCAGCAGCTTGGGGCAGGGAGTCAAAAACATTCAGTACTTC
CASSLGQGVKNIQYF
>TRBV5-1|NA|NA|TRBJ2-3
TGCGCCAGCACCGAAGATCGGTCAATAGATACGCAGTATTTT
CASTEDRSIDTQYF
>TRBV11-3|NA|NA|TRBJ2-3
TGTGCCAGCAGCTTCAGGGGCGTACGGGATACGCAGTATTTT
CASSFRGVRDTQYF
>TRBV5-1|NA|NA|TRBJ2-5
TGCGCCAGCAGCCAAGGACAGCAAGAGACCCAGTACTTC
CASSQGQQETQYF
>TRBV5-1|NA|NA|TRBJ2-1
TGCGCCAGCAGCCGGGACCCCCGGGTCCTCTGGAGTATGGAGCAGTTCTTC
CASSRDPRVLWSMEQFF
>TRBV10-3|TRBD2|NA|TRBJ2-1
TGTGCCATCAGTGGGGTCCCGGGACTAGGCACGGGGGGAGGTAAGAATGAGCAGTTCTTC
CAISGVPGLGTGGGKNEQFF
>TRBV12-3/TRBV12-4|NA|NA|TRBJ1-1
TGTGCCAGCCGTCTCGGGGGAGGCACTGAAGCTTTCTTT
CASRLGGGTEAFF
>TRBV6-5|NA|NA|TRBJ1-1
TGTGCCAGCAGTTTACAGGGTACGGGAACTGAAGCTTTCTTT
CASSLQGTGTEAFF
>TRBV6-5|NA|NA|TRBJ1-3
TGTGCCAGCAGCCGAGGTCCCGGAAACACCATATATTTT
CASSRGPGNTIYF
>TRBV6-6|TRBD1|NA|TRBJ1-2
TGTGCCAGCAGTTACCGACAGGGGGCATCGGGTGGCTACACCTTC
CASSYRQGASGGYTF
>TRBV9|TRBD2|NA|TRBJ2-3
TGTGCCAGCAGCCCCTTCGGGGTCAGCGGGGGGGACACAGATACGCAGTATTTT
CASSPFGVSGGDTDTQYF
>TRBV9|NA|NA|TRBJ2-5
TGTGCCAGCAGCGTAGAGGCAGGGGAGGGGTGGGCCCAGTACTTC
CASSVEAGEGWAQYF
>TRBV5-1|NA|NA|TRBJ2-7
TGCGCCAGCAGCTTAATCCCGGGCCAAACCTACGAGCAGTACTTC
CASSLIPGQTYEQYF
>TRBV5-1|NA|NA|TRBJ1-4
TGCGCCAGCAGCCAATCCCCGAGCCCCAGCCATGGAAAACTGTTTTTT
CASSQSPSPSHGKLFF
>TRBV5-1|NA|NA|TRBJ2-5
TGCGCCAGCAGCGGGGGGACTGCGGGAGAGACCCAGTACTTC
CASSGGTAGETQYF
>TRBV27|TRBD1|NA|TRBJ1-2
TGTGCCTGTCGACAGGGCCGGTCCGGCTACACCTTC
CACRQGRSGYTF
>TRBV7-6|NA|NA|TRBJ1-4
TGTGCCAGCAGCTTCAGTGACGCAACTAATGAAAAACTGTTTTTT
CASSFSDATNEKLFF